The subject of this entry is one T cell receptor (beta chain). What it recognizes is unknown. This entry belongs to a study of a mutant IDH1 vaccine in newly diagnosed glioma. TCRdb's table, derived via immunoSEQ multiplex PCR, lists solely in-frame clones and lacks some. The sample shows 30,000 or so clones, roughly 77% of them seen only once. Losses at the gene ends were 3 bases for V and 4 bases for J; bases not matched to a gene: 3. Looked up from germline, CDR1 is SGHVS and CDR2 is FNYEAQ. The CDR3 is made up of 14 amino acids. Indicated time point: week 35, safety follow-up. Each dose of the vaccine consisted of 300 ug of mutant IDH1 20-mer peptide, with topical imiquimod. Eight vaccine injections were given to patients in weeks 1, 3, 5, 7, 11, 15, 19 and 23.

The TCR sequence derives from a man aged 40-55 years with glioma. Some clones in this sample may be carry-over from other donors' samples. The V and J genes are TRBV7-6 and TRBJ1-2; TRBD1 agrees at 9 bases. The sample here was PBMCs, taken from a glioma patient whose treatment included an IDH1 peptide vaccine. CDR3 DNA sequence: TGTGCCAGCAGCTTCCAGACAGGGGGCTATGGCTACACCTTC. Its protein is CASSFQTGGYGYTF.